This passage covers 22 T cell receptor beta chains from one sample sequenced in a study of PD-L1 blockade in urothelial cancer. Time point indicated: pretreatment peripheral blood. Method: immunoSEQ multiplex PCR; TCRdb's copy keeps in-frame clones and lacks some. The sample holds tens of thousands of clones, 82% seen once. Sequenced material: PBMCs, taken around atezolizumab (anti-PD-L1) treatment. All receptors derive from a man between 60 and 70 years old with urothelial cancer.

The chain carries TRBV19 and TRBJ1-4; 10 bases are a match to TRBD1. This CDR3 contains 15 residues. Germline CDR1 is LNHDA and CDR2 is SQIVND (reference sequence). The ends lost 5 bases at V and 7 bases at J; junction bases unmatched: 7. The CDR3 nucleotides read TGTGCCAGTAGTGCCGACAGGGGGCGGCGTGAAAAACTGTTTTTT. Amino acids: CASSADRGRREKLFF.

The gene calls are TRBV6-5 and TRBJ1-5; a weak D match, TRBD1 (5 bases). Germline CDR1 reads MNHEY; CDR2 reads SVGAGI. V lost 4 bases to trimming and J lost 3 bases, with 7 bases between them. The CDR3 has 13 amino acids. The CDR3 loop is CASSLQVNQPQHF. The CDR3 DNA is TGTGCCAGCAGTTTACAGGTCAATCAGCCCCAGCATTTT.

The gene calls are TRBV2 and TRBJ1-6, with unresolved D. The CDR3 totals 16 residues. The V gene's germline CDR1 is SNHLY and CDR2 FYNNEI. Deletions cut 5 bases from V and 4 bases from J, with 15 bases between. CDR3 nucleotide sequence: TGTGCCAGCAGTCAGGAAGGCGGAGGGTATAATTCACCCCTCCACTTT. Its translation is CASSQEGGGYNSPLHF.

The chain recombines TRBV7-8 with TRBJ1-3; weak D call: TRBD1 (5 bases). The V end lost 2 bases, the J end lost 7 bases, and 9 bases lay between the germline ends. Germline lookup yields CDR1 SGHVS and CDR2 FQNEAQ. The CDR3 spans 13 residues. In DNA, the CDR3 is TGTGCCAGCAGCTTACAGGAGGGGAACACCATATATTTT. This codes for CASSLQEGNTIYF.

The gene calls are TRBV5-1 and TRBJ2-2, with 8 bases lining up with TRBD1. The trim removed 4 bases at V and 4 bases at J, leaving 6 bases unmatched. Per the germline V gene, CDR1 is SGHRS and CDR2 is YFSETQ. The CDR3 covers 15 residues. CDR3 sequence: CASSLTGVGTGELFF. The CDR3 nucleotides read TGCGCCAGCAGCCTGACAGGGGTCGGCACCGGGGAGCTGTTTTTT.

The chain recombines TRBV7-8 with TRBJ2-1; unclear D gene. The CDR3 extends over 11 amino acids. Germline values: CDR1 SGHVS, CDR2 FQNEAQ. The V and J ends lost 10 bases and 3 bases respectively, with 7 bases between them. CDR3: CATGVYNEQFF. In DNA, the CDR3 is TGTGCCACCGGTGTCTACAATGAGCAGTTCTTC.

The CDR3 DNA follows: TGCGCCAGCAGCTGGAGGGGGGGCGAGCAGTACTTC. It yields the protein CASSWRGGEQYF. V gene TRBV5-1 combines with J gene TRBJ2-7, with D possibly being TRBD2 (7 bases). Germline values: CDR1 SGHRS, CDR2 YFSETQ. This CDR3 region has 12 residues. Trimming shortened V by 3 bases and J by 6 bases, and 10 bases separated the two germline ends.

CDR3 nucleotides: TGTGCCAGCAGTAGGGCCAGGACTCCAACAAACACAGATACGCAGTATTTT. Translated: CASSRARTPTNTDTQYF. The rearrangement links TRBV25-1 to TRBJ2-3; TRBD2 is a possible D gene (5 bases). The V and J ends lost 5 bases and 2 bases respectively, with 20 bases between them. The CDR3 has 17 amino acids. Germline lookup yields CDR1 MGHDK and CDR2 SYGVNS. Drawing the rest from reference TRBV25-1 and TRBJ2-3, the complete variable domain is EADIYQTPRYLVIGTGKKITLECSQTMGHDKMYWYQQDPGMELHLIHYSYGVNSTEKGDLSSESTVSRIRTEHFPLTLESARPSHTSQYLCASSRARTPTNTDTQYFGPGTRLTVL.

The V gene is TRBV28, the J gene TRBJ2-5, with D possibly matching TRBD1 (5 bases). The germline gives CDR1 MDHEN, CDR2 SYDVKM. The ends were cut back, 5 bases at V and 0 bases at J, with 7 bases in the middle. CDR3 length equals 13 residues. CDR3 loop: CASSAGNQETQYF. The DNA of the CDR3 is TGTGCCAGCAGTGCAGGGAACCAAGAGACCCAGTACTTC. The variable domain in full, with the rest retrieved from reference TRBV28 and TRBJ2-5, is DVKVTQSSRYLVKRTGEKVFLECVQDMDHENMFWYRQDPGLGLRLIYFSYDVKMKEKGDIPEGYSVSREKKERFSLILESASTNQTSMYLCASSAGNQETQYFGPGTRLLVL.

The chain employs TRBV6-5 and TRBJ2-2; D call uncertain. Germline V gene sequence: CDR1 MNHEY, CDR2 SVGAGI. The CDR3 sequence is 15 residues long. The V and J ends lost 0 bases and 6 bases respectively, with 11 bases between them. The CDR3 protein is CASSYSLGEAGELFF. DNA for the CDR3: TGTGCCAGCAGTTACTCGCTTGGTGAGGCCGGGGAGCTGTTTTTT.

This chain links TRBV27 with TRBJ2-7, with 15 nucleotides matching TRBD2. From germline, CDR1 is MNHEY and CDR2 SMNVEV (reference sequence). V was clipped by 2 bases and J by 4 bases; unmatched bases: 6. There are 17 residues in the CDR3. Written as DNA, the CDR3 is TGTGCCAGCAGTTTAAGGACTAGCGGGGGGGAAGTATACGAGCAGTACTTC. Amino acids: CASSLRTSGGEVYEQYF.

This clone occurred a few times. The rearrangement links TRBV6-1 to TRBJ1-1; D remains ambiguous. This CDR3 spans 12 amino acids. Germline V gene data show CDR1 as MNHNS and CDR2 as SASEGT. V was pared by 6 bases and J by 3 bases, with 8 bases between. CDR3 DNA: TGTGCCAGCAGGAGGGCGGACACTGAAGCTTTCTTT. Translation gives CASRRADTEAFF.

This chain connects TRBV5-6 to TRBJ1-5; D is perhaps TRBD1 (6 bases). Germline CDR1 is SGHDT and CDR2 is YYEEEE. The CDR3 length is 15 residues. V lost 0 bases to trimming and J lost 3 bases, with 10 bases between them. CDR3 sequence: CASSLGTGLNQPQHF. The CDR3, as DNA: TGTGCCAGCAGCTTGGGAACAGGGCTCAATCAGCCCCAGCATTTT.

CDR3 in DNA: TGTGCCAGCAGCCAGCCGACAGCTTCAGTACTCGCTAGCACAGATACGCAGTATTTT. Translating it yields CASSQPTASVLASTDTQYF. J is TRBJ2-3 and V is TRBV7-9, with D possibly matching TRBD1 (5 bases). The CDR3 runs 19 residues. The ends were cut back, 5 bases at V and 0 bases at J, with 24 bases in the middle. Per germline, CDR1 SEHNR and CDR2 FQNEAQ (reference sequence).

The chain is built from TRBV6-5 and TRBJ2-7, with TRBD2 matching over 8 bases. V shed 2 bases and J 5 bases; nucleotides not matched to a gene: 8. Germline V gene lookup returns CDR1 MNHEY and CDR2 SVGAGI. This CDR3 spans 15 amino acids. CDR3 sequence (DNA): TGTGCCAGCAGTTACCTGGGACCGACTAGCGACGAGCAGTACTTC. Translation gives CASSYLGPTSDEQYF.

This clone occurred a few times. CDR3 nucleotide sequence: TGTGCCGGACAGGGGGGGAAGAACACTGAAGCTTTCTTT. Translation: CAGQGGKNTEAFF. The chain couples TRBV28 to TRBJ1-1; TRBD1 aligns across 10 bases. J was trimmed by 1 base and V by 11 bases; bases with no gene match: 4. This CDR3 region has 13 residues. Germline V gene data show CDR1 as MDHEN and CDR2 as SYDVKM.

Only one count was recorded for this clone. This chain links TRBV19 with TRBJ1-1, with D tentatively TRBD1 (5 bases). The CDR3 covers 13 residues. The germline gives CDR1 LNHDA, CDR2 SQIVND (reference sequence). The V end was cut by 3 bases, the J end by 4 bases, with 9 bases between. CDR3 loop: CASSIRVSTEAFF. Here the CDR3 DNA reads TGTGCCAGTAGTATCAGGGTGAGCACTGAAGCTTTCTTT.

The chain combines TRBV18 with TRBJ2-7; TRBD2 matches 7 bases. CDR1 and CDR2 (germline): KGHSH, LQKENI. The V gene end was trimmed by 3 bases and the J gene end by 7 bases; junction bases not matched to a gene: 3. This CDR3 is built from 12 residues. CDR3 region: CASSPGGKEQYF. CDR3 DNA sequence: TGTGCCAGCTCACCGGGGGGGAAAGAGCAGTACTTC. The whole variable domain, filled in from reference TRBV18 and TRBJ2-7, reads NAGVMQNPRHLVRRRGQEARLRCSPMKGHSHVYWYRQLPEEGLKFMVYLQKENIIDESGMPKERFSAEFPKEGPSILRIQQVVRGDSAAYFCASSPGGKEQYFGPGTRLTVT.

This clone was picked up one time. The V gene is TRBV9, the J gene TRBJ2-3; D gene uncertain. V was trimmed by 4 bases and J by 4 bases, leaving 7 bases between them. In germline, CDR1 is SGDLS, CDR2 YYNGEE. The CDR3 totals 12 residues. CDR3 nucleotides: TGTGCCAGCAGCCCACAGTCAGATACGCAGTATTTT. Residues: CASSPQSDTQYF.

The chain carries TRBV6-8 and TRBJ2-7; weak D call: TRBD1 (7 bases). The CDR3 length is 13 residues. From germline, CDR1 is MNHGY and CDR2 SAAAGT. The CDR3: CVSRQGEAYEQYF. CDR3 nucleotide sequence: TGTGTTAGCAGGCAGGGGGAGGCATACGAGCAGTACTTC.

V and J are TRBV28 and TRBJ2-2; tentative D call: TRBD2 (6 bases). Trimming cost V 7 bases and J 3 bases, with 12 bases left between them. CDR1 MDHEN and CDR2 SYDVKM come from the germline V gene. This CDR3 contains 14 residues. CDR3 protein: CASKREVDTGELFF. In DNA form, the CDR3 reads TGTGCCAGCAAAAGGGAGGTCGACACCGGGGAGCTGTTTTTT.

V is TRBV6-1 and J is TRBJ1-2; D unclear. Per germline, CDR1 MNHNS and CDR2 SASEGT. This CDR3 region has 14 residues. V gave up 0 bases and J gave up 8 bases, with 13 bases separating them. In DNA form, the CDR3 reads TGTGCCAGCAGTGAAGCCCCGCAGTCCGTGGGCTACACCTTC. It codes for CASSEAPQSVGYTF.